The rows below give T cell receptor beta chains drawn from one sample of a study of TIL therapy for anti-PD-1-resistant metastatic lung cancer. TCRdb's table, derived via immunoSEQ multiplex PCR, lists solely in-frame clones and lacks some. The sample lists some 13,000 clones, approximately 72% occurring once. The sample here was tumor tissue, taken at baseline. The receptors originated from a woman aged 30 to 85 with non-small cell lung cancer. Both conserved end residues are part of each CDR3. Each record gives: clone size, V gene, J gene, D gene, CDR3 DNA, CDR3 protein. D genes are given only for firm matches. Size is stated for part of the rows, as once, few or many counts, or as a class when the clone is expanded.

abundance: large; v_gene: TRBV7-2; j_gene: TRBJ1-1; d_gene: -; CDR3nt: TGTGCCAGCAGCTACGACCGGGACACGACTGAAGCTTTCTTT; CDR3aa: CASSYDRDTTEAFF
abundance: -; v_gene: TRBV7-6; j_gene: TRBJ2-7; d_gene: -; CDR3nt: TGTGCCAGCAGCTTTGGACAGAGCACCTACGAGCAGTACTTC; CDR3aa: CASSFGQSTYEQYF
abundance: -; v_gene: TRBV28; j_gene: TRBJ2-7; d_gene: TRBD1; CDR3nt: TGTGCCAGCAGCCTAACCGGGACAGGGGTTTCCGAGCAGTACTTC; CDR3aa: CASSLTGTGVSEQYF
abundance: -; v_gene: TRBV7-9; j_gene: TRBJ2-7; d_gene: -; CDR3nt: TGTGCCAGCAGCTTATATAACTACGAGCAGTACTTC; CDR3aa: CASSLYNYEQYF
abundance: -; v_gene: TRBV19; j_gene: TRBJ1-5; d_gene: -; CDR3nt: TGTGCCAGTAGGAGGGGGACAAGGGGCAATCAGCCCCAGCATTTT; CDR3aa: CASRRGTRGNQPQHF
abundance: -; v_gene: TRBV21-1; j_gene: TRBJ2-7; d_gene: -; CDR3nt: TGTGCCAGCAGCAAAGGTTGGGGGGATTCCTACGAGCAGTACTTC; CDR3aa: CASSKGWGDSYEQYF
abundance: once; v_gene: TRBV2; j_gene: TRBJ2-7; d_gene: TRBD2; CDR3nt: TGTGCCAGCAGTGAAAAGCGGGAGTCCTACGAGCAGTACTTC; CDR3aa: CASSEKRESYEQYF
abundance: -; v_gene: TRBV20-1; j_gene: TRBJ2-5; d_gene: -; CDR3nt: TGCAGTGCTAGAGAATCTGAGACCCAGTACTTC; CDR3aa: CSARESETQYF
abundance: -; v_gene: TRBV5-1; j_gene: TRBJ1-1; d_gene: -; CDR3nt: TGCGCCAGCAGTGAATTCCGGGGGAACACTGAAGCTTTCTTT; CDR3aa: CASSEFRGNTEAFF
abundance: -; v_gene: TRBV5-1; j_gene: TRBJ2-5; d_gene: -; CDR3nt: TGCGCCAGCAGCTCCTCAGGGGCCTTGGAGCAGTACTTC; CDR3aa: CASSSSGALEQYF
abundance: few; v_gene: TRBV6-6; j_gene: TRBJ1-4; d_gene: -; CDR3nt: TGTGCCAGTGCCGGGACGTACGACAATGAAAAACTGTTTTTT; CDR3aa: CASAGTYDNEKLFF
abundance: -; v_gene: TRBV27; j_gene: TRBJ1-3; d_gene: -; CDR3nt: TGTGCCAGCAGCACATCTGGAGGGGTCTTAACTGGAAACACCATATATTTT; CDR3aa: CASSTSGGVLTGNTIYF
abundance: -; v_gene: TRBV2; j_gene: TRBJ2-7; d_gene: -; CDR3nt: TGTGCCAGCAGGGTTTACGAGCAGTACTTC; CDR3aa: CASRVYEQYF
abundance: few; v_gene: TRBV18; j_gene: TRBJ1-6; d_gene: TRBD1; CDR3nt: TGTGCCAGCTCACCATTAATCCTTTCCGGGACAGAAAGTTCACCCCTCCACTTT; CDR3aa: CASSPLILSGTESSPLHF
abundance: -; v_gene: TRBV6-5; j_gene: TRBJ2-7; d_gene: -; CDR3nt: TGTGCCAGCAGCCCTCGGTCCAGGGGCTCCTACGAGCAGTACTTC; CDR3aa: CASSPRSRGSYEQYF
abundance: -; v_gene: TRBV7-2; j_gene: TRBJ2-3; d_gene: -; CDR3nt: TGTGCCAGCAGCTTAAGGGGTTGGGGAGATACGCAGTATTTT; CDR3aa: CASSLRGWGDTQYF
abundance: -; v_gene: TRBV28; j_gene: TRBJ1-5; d_gene: TRBD1; CDR3nt: TGTGCCAGCAGGCCGGGACAGGCCCATCAGCCCCAGCATTTT; CDR3aa: CASRPGQAHQPQHF
abundance: -; v_gene: TRBV7-2; j_gene: TRBJ2-1; d_gene: -; CDR3nt: TGTGCCAGCAGCTCAACAGGCGGCTACAATGAGCAGTTCTTC; CDR3aa: CASSSTGGYNEQFF
abundance: -; v_gene: TRBV2; j_gene: TRBJ2-7; d_gene: TRBD2; CDR3nt: TGTGCCAGCAGTGAGGCCGGGGGGTGGGGATACGAGCAGTACTTC; CDR3aa: CASSEAGGWGYEQYF
abundance: -; v_gene: TRBV9; j_gene: TRBJ1-1; d_gene: -; CDR3nt: TGTGCCAGCAGCGTAGGCCCGAACACTGAAGCTTTCTTT; CDR3aa: CASSVGPNTEAFF
abundance: few; v_gene: TRBV10-3; j_gene: TRBJ1-6; d_gene: -; CDR3nt: TGTGCCATCAGTGGTGGAGGGGGGGAGTCACCCCTCCACTTT; CDR3aa: CAISGGGGESPLHF
abundance: few; v_gene: TRBV19; j_gene: TRBJ1-2; d_gene: -; CDR3nt: TGTGCCAGTAGTACCGGAGTGGACCGGGCTAACTATGGCTACACCTTC; CDR3aa: CASSTGVDRANYGYTF
abundance: few; v_gene: TRBV7-5; j_gene: TRBJ2-7; d_gene: -; CDR3nt: TGTGCCAGAAGCATGACTAGCGGGGGGCGGTACGAGCAGTACTTC; CDR3aa: CARSMTSGGRYEQYF
abundance: -; v_gene: TRBV2; j_gene: TRBJ2-5; d_gene: TRBD1; CDR3nt: TGTGCCAGCATGGGACAGGGGGCTGGGGAGACCCAGTACTTC; CDR3aa: CASMGQGAGETQYF
abundance: -; v_gene: TRBV6-5; j_gene: TRBJ1-1; d_gene: TRBD1; CDR3nt: TGTGCCAGCAGCCAGTACGGACAGGGCCGAACTGAAGCTTTCTTT; CDR3aa: CASSQYGQGRTEAFF
abundance: once; v_gene: TRBV30; j_gene: TRBJ2-5; d_gene: -; CDR3nt: TGTGCCTGGAGTGTAGTAGGTAGGGGGGAGACCCAGTACTTC; CDR3aa: CAWSVVGRGETQYF
abundance: -; v_gene: TRBV5-1; j_gene: TRBJ1-1; d_gene: -; CDR3nt: TGCGCCAGCAGCTTACCCGGCCAGGGGAACCAAGAAGCTTTCTTT; CDR3aa: CASSLPGQGNQEAFF
abundance: -; v_gene: TRBV5-4; j_gene: TRBJ2-2; d_gene: -; CDR3nt: TGTGCCAGCAGCTCCGGACAAGACACCGGGGAGCTGTTTTTT; CDR3aa: CASSSGQDTGELFF
abundance: few; v_gene: TRBV29-1; j_gene: TRBJ2-1; d_gene: -; CDR3nt: TGCAGCGTTGAAGGCGGTGGGGGGTCCTACAATGAGCAGTTCTTC; CDR3aa: CSVEGGGGSYNEQFF
abundance: -; v_gene: TRBV7-9; j_gene: TRBJ1-1; d_gene: -; CDR3nt: TGTGCCAGCAGATCATCAGGGCCTGAAGCTTTCTTT; CDR3aa: CASRSSGPEAFF
abundance: -; v_gene: TRBV10-3; j_gene: TRBJ2-7; d_gene: -; CDR3nt: TGTGCCATCAGTGAAGCCCCCAGAAACGAGCAGTACTTC; CDR3aa: CAISEAPRNEQYF
abundance: few; v_gene: TRBV9; j_gene: TRBJ1-1; d_gene: -; CDR3nt: TGTGCCAGCAGCGCCGGCCCTGAAGCTTTCTTT; CDR3aa: CASSAGPEAFF
abundance: few; v_gene: TRBV6-5; j_gene: TRBJ2-5; d_gene: -; CDR3nt: TGTGCCAGCAGTTACAGGCCTTCCCGGAGGGTTGAGACCCAGTACTTC; CDR3aa: CASSYRPSRRVETQYF
abundance: -; v_gene: TRBV7-2; j_gene: TRBJ2-1; d_gene: TRBD2; CDR3nt: TGTGCCAGCAGCCCTAGCGGGACGAGCTCCTACAATGAGCAGTTCTTC; CDR3aa: CASSPSGTSSYNEQFF
abundance: -; v_gene: TRBV7-4; j_gene: TRBJ2-1; d_gene: TRBD2; CDR3nt: TGTGCCAGCAGCTTATCGTCTAGCGGAGGGAGTGAGCAGTTCTTC; CDR3aa: CASSLSSSGGSEQFF
abundance: -; v_gene: TRBV7-8; j_gene: TRBJ2-1; d_gene: TRBD2; CDR3nt: TGTGCCAGCAGCATAGCGGGGGGGCGTTACAATGAGCAGTTCTTC; CDR3aa: CASSIAGGRYNEQFF
abundance: few; v_gene: TRBV7-2; j_gene: TRBJ2-3; d_gene: -; CDR3nt: TGTGCCAGCAGCTTAGGTGGCAGCACGCGGGCCACAGATACGCAGTATTTT; CDR3aa: CASSLGGSTRATDTQYF
abundance: -; v_gene: TRBV11-2; j_gene: TRBJ2-7; d_gene: -; CDR3nt: TGTGCCAGCAGCCCGGCTCGGACACAATACGAGCAGTACTTC; CDR3aa: CASSPARTQYEQYF
abundance: -; v_gene: TRBV6-1; j_gene: TRBJ1-1; d_gene: -; CDR3nt: TGTGCCAGCAGTGAATTAACAGGGAACACTGAAGCTTTCTTT; CDR3aa: CASSELTGNTEAFF
abundance: -; v_gene: TRBV19; j_gene: TRBJ2-1; d_gene: -; CDR3nt: TGTGCCAGTAGTCCCCCGATTCGGCGGGATCTAGCCTACAATGAGCAGTTCTTC; CDR3aa: CASSPPIRRDLAYNEQFF
abundance: -; v_gene: TRBV9; j_gene: TRBJ2-1; d_gene: -; CDR3nt: TGTGCCAGCAGCGTCCAGAGCCTCGGTGAGCAGTTCTTC; CDR3aa: CASSVQSLGEQFF
abundance: few; v_gene: TRBV15; j_gene: TRBJ2-7; d_gene: -; CDR3nt: TGTGCCACCAGTAAGGACCGTACCTACGAGCAGTACTTC; CDR3aa: CATSKDRTYEQYF
abundance: few; v_gene: TRBV30; j_gene: TRBJ2-2; d_gene: -; CDR3nt: TGTGCCTGGAGTGCCGGGGAGCTGTTTTTT; CDR3aa: CAWSAGELFF
abundance: few; v_gene: TRBV18; j_gene: TRBJ1-1; d_gene: -; CDR3nt: TGTGCCAGCTCACCACCATCGACGGGTTGGGCTTTCTTT; CDR3aa: CASSPPSTGWAFF
abundance: once; v_gene: TRBV5-1; j_gene: TRBJ2-7; d_gene: TRBD2; CDR3nt: TGCGCCAGCAGCTTTTCTAGCGGGAGCTCCTACGAGCAGTACTTC; CDR3aa: CASSFSSGSSYEQYF
abundance: -; v_gene: TRBV9; j_gene: TRBJ2-6; d_gene: TRBD1; CDR3nt: TGTGCCAGCAGCCCTCGACAGGGAACTGGGGCCAACGTCCTGACTTTC; CDR3aa: CASSPRQGTGANVLTF
abundance: -; v_gene: TRBV5-1; j_gene: TRBJ1-4; d_gene: TRBD1; CDR3nt: TGCGCCAGCCGGACAGGGGGATTAACTAATGAAAAACTGTTTTTT; CDR3aa: CASRTGGLTNEKLFF
abundance: -; v_gene: TRBV2; j_gene: TRBJ2-2; d_gene: TRBD2; CDR3nt: TGTGCCAGCAGTACTAGCGGGGGCACCGGGGAGCTGTTTTTT; CDR3aa: CASSTSGGTGELFF
abundance: -; v_gene: TRBV6-5; j_gene: TRBJ1-2; d_gene: -; CDR3nt: TGTGCCAGCAGTTACACCCTTTCGCTCGGCTATGGCTACACCTTC; CDR3aa: CASSYTLSLGYGYTF
abundance: few; v_gene: TRBV27; j_gene: TRBJ1-4; d_gene: -; CDR3nt: TGTGCCAGCAGCCGAATAACGGGTGAAAAACTGTTTTTT; CDR3aa: CASSRITGEKLFF
abundance: few; v_gene: TRBV9; j_gene: TRBJ1-2; d_gene: TRBD1; CDR3nt: TGTGCCAGCAGCGCCGGGACAGGGGGCTATGGCTACACCTTC; CDR3aa: CASSAGTGGYGYTF
abundance: -; v_gene: TRBV5-1; j_gene: TRBJ2-6; d_gene: -; CDR3nt: TGCGCCAGCAGCTTGCTTGGGGCGGGGGCCAACGTCCTGACTTTC; CDR3aa: CASSLLGAGANVLTF
abundance: once; v_gene: TRBV18; j_gene: TRBJ1-2; d_gene: TRBD1; CDR3nt: TGTGCCAGCTCAACCGGACAGGGGGTTGGTGGCTACACCTTC; CDR3aa: CASSTGQGVGGYTF
abundance: once; v_gene: TRBV11-2; j_gene: TRBJ2-4; d_gene: -; CDR3nt: TGTGCCAGCAGCTTCGGGGGCTTTCTAGCCAAAAACATTCAGTACTTC; CDR3aa: CASSFGGFLAKNIQYF
abundance: -; v_gene: TRBV19; j_gene: TRBJ1-5; d_gene: -; CDR3nt: TGTGCCAGTAGTATCTCCTCCGACAATCCCAACCGGCCCCAGCATTTT; CDR3aa: CASSISSDNPNRPQHF
abundance: once; v_gene: TRBV11-2; j_gene: TRBJ1-4; d_gene: TRBD1; CDR3nt: TGTGCCAGCAGCTTAGGACAGGGGGAAAAACTGTTTTTT; CDR3aa: CASSLGQGEKLFF
abundance: -; v_gene: TRBV11-2; j_gene: TRBJ1-2; d_gene: -; CDR3nt: TGTGCCAGCAGTTATCGACAGGACTACACCTTC; CDR3aa: CASSYRQDYTF
abundance: few; v_gene: TRBV6-5; j_gene: TRBJ2-7; d_gene: -; CDR3nt: TGTGCCAGCAGTGCCCGGATCTACGAGCAGTACTTC; CDR3aa: CASSARIYEQYF
abundance: -; v_gene: TRBV30; j_gene: TRBJ1-2; d_gene: TRBD1; CDR3nt: TGTGCCGGGACAGGGGGCACCAAGGGCTACACCTTC; CDR3aa: CAGTGGTKGYTF